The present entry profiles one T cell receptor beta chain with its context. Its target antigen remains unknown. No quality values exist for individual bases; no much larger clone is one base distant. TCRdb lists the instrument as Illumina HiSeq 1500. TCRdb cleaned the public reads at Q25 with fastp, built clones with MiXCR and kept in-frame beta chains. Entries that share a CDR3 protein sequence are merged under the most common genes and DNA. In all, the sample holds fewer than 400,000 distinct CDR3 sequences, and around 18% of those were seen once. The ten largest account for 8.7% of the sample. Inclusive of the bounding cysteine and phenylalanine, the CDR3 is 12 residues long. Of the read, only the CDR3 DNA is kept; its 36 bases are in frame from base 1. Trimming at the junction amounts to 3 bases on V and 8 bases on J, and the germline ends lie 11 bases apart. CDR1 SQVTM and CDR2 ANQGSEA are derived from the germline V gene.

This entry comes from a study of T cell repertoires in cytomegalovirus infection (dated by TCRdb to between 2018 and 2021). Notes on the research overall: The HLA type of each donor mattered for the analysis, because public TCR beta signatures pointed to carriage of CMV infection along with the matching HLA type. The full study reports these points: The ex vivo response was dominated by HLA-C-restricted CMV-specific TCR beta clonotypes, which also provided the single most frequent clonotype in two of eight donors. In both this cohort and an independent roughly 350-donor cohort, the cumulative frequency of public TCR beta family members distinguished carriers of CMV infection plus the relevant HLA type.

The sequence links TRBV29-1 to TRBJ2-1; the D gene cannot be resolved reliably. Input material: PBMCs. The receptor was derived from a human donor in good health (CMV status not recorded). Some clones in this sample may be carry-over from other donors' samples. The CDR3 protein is CSVEANIDEQFF. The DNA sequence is TGCAGCGTTGAGGCAAACATAGATGAGCAGTTCTTC.